This paragraph reports one TCR beta chain. A much more abundant neighbour one base away suggests this may be a read error. The data derive from a study of molecular identifiers for immune sequencing clone quantification. Study as a whole: For replicates, RNA isolated from roughly 21,000 or 96,000 naive CD8 cells was divided into five portions, of which four were sequenced.

MiXCR, applied by TCRdb to the PCR reads, yields one record per CDR3 protein. The sample contains about 640,000 distinct CDR3 sequences, 20% of which appear only once. CDR3 length: 19 amino acids. Trimming took off 0 bases at V and 2 bases at J, with 21 bases between the two ends. Germline assignment: CDR1 SEHNR and CDR2 FQNEAQ (reference sequence). The authors sorted naive CD8 T cells as CD8+CD4-CCR7+CD45RA+. Sequencing used naive CD8+ T cells from blood, with Jurkat cell RNA spiked in. The subset here: FACS-sorted CD8+CD4-CCR7+CD45RA+ naive T cells. The rearrangement joins TRBV7-9 to TRBJ2-3, with TRBD1 as a possible D gene (5 bases). The clonotype originates from a human donor in good health. Some libraries in this study had Jurkat cell RNA spiked in. CDR3 protein: CASSLAGHWTPPDTDTQYF. CDR3 nucleotide sequence: TGTGCCAGCAGCTTAGCAGGGCACTGGACACCTCCAGACACAGATACGCAGTATTTT.